The 13 T cell receptor beta chains below come from one sample, sequenced in a study of blood T cell repertoires in COVID-19. Measured with immunoSEQ multiplex PCR; TCRdb has only the in-frame clones, and not every one. The sample contains 150,000 to 200,000 clones, over 75% of which appear only once. Sequencing input: PBMCs or T cells enriched from blood (not recorded which). Every receptor here comes from a woman aged 18-29 years who had recovered from COVID-19.

The chain carries TRBV7-2 and TRBJ2-5; 13 bases fit TRBD2. Losses at the gene ends were 5 bases for V and 5 bases for J; bases not matched to a gene: 8. The CDR3 consists of 16 residues. Germline V CDR1 and CDR2: SGHTA, FQGNSA. Written as DNA, the CDR3 is TGTGCCAGCAGCCACACTAGCGGGGGGGCCGCGGAGACCCAGTACTTC. As protein: CASSHTSGGAAETQYF. Together with reference TRBV7-2 and TRBJ2-5, the CDR3 gives the full variable domain: GAGVSQSPSNKVTEKGKDVELRCDPISGHTALYWYRQSLGQGLEFLIYFQGNSAPDKSGLPSDRFSAERTGGSVSTLTIQRTQQEDSAVYLCASSHTSGGAAETQYFGPGTRLLVL.

The chain combines TRBV19 with TRBJ2-7, with D perhaps TRBD1 (5 bases). V lost 7 bases, J lost 0 bases, and 10 bases lay in between. Germline assignment: CDR1 LNHDA and CDR2 SQIVND (reference sequence). This CDR3 spans 13 amino acids. CDR3 in amino acids: CASTQGISYEQYF. In DNA, the CDR3 is TGTGCCAGTACGCAGGGCATCTCCTACGAGCAGTACTTC.

The chain carries TRBV30 and TRBJ2-7; 10 nucleotides agree with TRBD2. Germline values: CDR1 GTSNPN, CDR2 SVGIG (reference sequence). The J segment lost 5 bases and the V segment lost 1 base, leaving 5 bases of the junction unmatched. CDR3 length: 14 residues. CDR3 in amino acids: CAWSAGLAGDEQYF. In DNA form, the CDR3 reads TGTGCCTGGAGTGCCGGGCTAGCGGGAGACGAGCAGTACTTC.

Only one count was recorded for this clone. The CDR3 DNA reads TGTGCCAGCAGCCCCAGGGCCGGGACTAGCGGACCAGATGAGCAGTTCTTC. It specifies CASSPRAGTSGPDEQFF. V and J are TRBV5-4 and TRBJ2-1; 11 bases map to TRBD2. Germline assignment: CDR1 SGHNT and CDR2 YYREEE (reference sequence). The ends lost 4 bases at V and 8 bases at J; junction bases unmatched: 14. This CDR3 contains 17 residues.

The rearrangement joins TRBV6-1 to TRBJ2-4, with D possibly TRBD1 on 6 matching bases. V shed 3 bases and J shed 6 bases, with 9 bases lying between them. Germline-derived CDR1 and CDR2 are MNHNS and SASEGT. This CDR3 comprises 13 residues. The chain's CDR3 is CASSESGVNIQYF. CDR3 DNA sequence: TGTGCCAGCAGTGAGTCAGGGGTAAACATTCAGTACTTC.

The genes are TRBV19 and TRBJ1-1; TRBD1 might be the D (6 bases). Trimming removed 1 base at V and 4 bases at J, with 13 bases between. CDR1 and CDR2 (germline): LNHDA, SQIVND (reference sequence). This CDR3 is built from 15 residues. Here the CDR3 reads CASSIVLQGVTEAFF. The CDR3 DNA reads as TGTGCCAGTAGTATAGTCTTACAGGGAGTCACTGAAGCTTTCTTT.

The chain uses TRBV5-5 and TRBJ1-4; possibly TRBD1 for D (6 bases). Germline lookup yields CDR1 SGHKS and CDR2 YYEKEE (reference sequence). Between the trimmed V and J ends, which lost 0 bases and 8 bases, there was a span of 8 bases. The CDR3 loop spans 13 amino acids. The CDR3 nucleotides are TGTGCCAGCAGCTTGGCAGGGGACGAAAAACTGTTTTTT. It encodes CASSLAGDEKLFF.

The chain uses TRBV28 and TRBJ2-7; TRBD1 aligns across 7 bases. Per the germline V gene, CDR1 is MDHEN and CDR2 is SYDVKM. Trimming removed 7 bases from V and 4 bases from J; junction bases left unmatched: 16. The CDR3 runs 16 residues. The CDR3 is CASTPSRDRGFYEQYF. In DNA, the CDR3 is TGTGCCAGCACCCCTTCCCGGGACAGAGGTTTTTACGAGCAGTACTTC.

On this clone: The same CDR3 is also encoded by other DNA sequences in this sample. V is TRBV29-1 and J is TRBJ1-2, with TRBD1 identical over 10 bases. The ends lost 6 bases at V and 4 bases at J; junction bases unmatched: 5. The CDR3 covers 13 residues. In germline, CDR1 is SQVTM, CDR2 ANQGSEA. The CDR3 nucleotides read TGCAGCGTGGGGACAGGGGCCTTCTATGGCTACACCTTC. Its translation: CSVGTGAFYGYTF.

This chain uses TRBV29-1 with TRBJ1-2; 7 nucleotides match TRBD1. V was clipped by 5 bases and J by 6 bases; unmatched bases: 12. The germline CDR1 and CDR2 sequences are SQVTM and ANQGSEA. The CDR3 runs 14 residues. In nucleotides, the CDR3 is TGCAGCGTTTCGGCCGGGACAGCGCTAGATGGCTACACCTTC. This translates into CSVSAGTALDGYTF.

The chain recombines TRBV19 with TRBJ2-1; D gene unclear. The CDR3 sequence is 13 residues long. The V and J ends lost 5 bases and 6 bases respectively, with 11 bases between them. The V gene's germline CDR1 is LNHDA and CDR2 SQIVND (reference sequence). CDR3 nucleotide sequence: TGTGCCAGTAGTTCAGGTCCCGGCAATGAGCAGTTCTTC. It specifies CASSSGPGNEQFF.

This clone was recorded once. This chain uses TRBV25-1 with TRBJ1-1; TRBD1 is a possible D gene (6 bases). The germline gives CDR1 MGHDK, CDR2 SYGVNS. Trimming shortened V by 4 bases and J by 4 bases, and 10 bases separated the two germline ends. The CDR3 has 13 amino acids. Written as DNA, the CDR3 is TGTGCCAGCAGTGCACAGGGATTCACTGAAGCTTTCTTT. This encodes CASSAQGFTEAFF.

This clone was seen a handful of times. The chain couples TRBV10-1 to TRBJ2-7, with 8 bases lining up with TRBD2. The CDR3 is 15 amino acids. Germline V gene data show CDR1 as WNHNN and CDR2 as SYGVQD (reference sequence). V lost 3 bases to trimming and J lost 4 bases; unmatched junction nucleotides: 8. This CDR3 is CASSDSASGHYEQYF. DNA of the CDR3: TGCGCCAGCAGTGATAGTGCTAGCGGGCATTACGAGCAGTACTTC.